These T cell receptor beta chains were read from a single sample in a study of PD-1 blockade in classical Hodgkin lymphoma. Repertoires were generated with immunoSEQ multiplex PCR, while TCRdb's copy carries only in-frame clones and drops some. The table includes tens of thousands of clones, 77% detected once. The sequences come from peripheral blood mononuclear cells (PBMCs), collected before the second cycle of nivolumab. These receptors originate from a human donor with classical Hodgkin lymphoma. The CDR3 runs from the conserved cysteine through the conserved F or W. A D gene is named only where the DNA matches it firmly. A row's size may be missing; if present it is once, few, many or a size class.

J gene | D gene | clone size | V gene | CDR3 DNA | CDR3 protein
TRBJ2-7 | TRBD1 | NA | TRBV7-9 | TGTGCCAGCAGCGCCCAGGGGGCCCAAGACCCACGGGACTTC | CASSAQGAQDPRDF
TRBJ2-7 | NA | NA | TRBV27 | TGTGCCAGCACGGGACATAACTCCTACGAGCAGTACTTC | CASTGHNSYEQYF
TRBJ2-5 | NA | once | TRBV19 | TGTGCCAGTAGTATAGGCGCCAGAAAAGAGACCCAGTACTTC | CASSIGARKETQYF
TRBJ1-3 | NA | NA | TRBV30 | TGTGCCTGGAGCCCGGGGGGCTCTGGAAACACCATATATTTT | CAWSPGGSGNTIYF
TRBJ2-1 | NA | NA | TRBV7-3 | TGTGCCAGCAGCTTAAAGCCCGGGTATGAGCAGTTCTTC | CASSLKPGYEQFF
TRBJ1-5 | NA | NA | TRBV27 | TGTGCCAGCACTGGGGGTCAGCCCCAGCATTTT | CASTGGQPQHF
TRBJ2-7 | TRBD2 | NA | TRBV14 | TGTGCCAGCAGCCTAGCGGGAAGCACCTACGAGCAGTACTTC | CASSLAGSTYEQYF
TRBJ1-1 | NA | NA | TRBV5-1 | TGCGCCAGCCTGGGAGGGTCCCCTGAAGCTTTCTTT | CASLGGSPEAFF
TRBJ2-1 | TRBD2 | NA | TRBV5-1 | TGCGCCAGCAGCAGTAGCGGGAGGCTAGGTGAGCAGTTCTTC | CASSSSGRLGEQFF
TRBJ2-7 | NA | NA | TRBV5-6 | TGTGCCAGCAGCTTGCCCCGTCACGAGCAGTACTTC | CASSLPRHEQYF
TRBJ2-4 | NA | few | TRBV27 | TGTGCCAGCAGTTTCCTCACCGGGACGGCTCAGTACTTC | CASSFLTGTAQYF
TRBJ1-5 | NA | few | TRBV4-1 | TGCGCCAGCAGCCCTCGGGAAGGGCTGGGTCAGCCCCAGCATTTT | CASSPREGLGQPQHF
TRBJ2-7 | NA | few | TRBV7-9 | TGTGCCAGCAGTCGGAGCGGGCCTGGGGAGCAGTACTTC | CASSRSGPGEQYF
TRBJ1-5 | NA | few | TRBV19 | TGTGCCAGTAGACAGGTTAACAATCAGCCCCAGCATTTT | CASRQVNNQPQHF
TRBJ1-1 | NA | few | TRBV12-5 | TGTGCTAGTGGCTCTAGCGGCTATGAAGCTTTCTTT | CASGSSGYEAFF
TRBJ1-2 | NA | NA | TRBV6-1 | TGTGCCAGCAGGGGAAACTATGGCTACACCTTC | CASRGNYGYTF
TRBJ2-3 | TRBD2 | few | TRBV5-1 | TGCGCCAGCAGTGCCAGCGGGGGATCAGATACGCAGTATTTT | CASSASGGSDTQYF
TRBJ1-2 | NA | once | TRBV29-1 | TGCAGCGTTCAGTTAGGGGCCCTCTATGGCTACACCTTC | CSVQLGALYGYTF
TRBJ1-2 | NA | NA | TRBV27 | TGTGCCAGCAGTACCTATGGGACGCCGATTGGGGGCTACACCTTC | CASSTYGTPIGGYTF
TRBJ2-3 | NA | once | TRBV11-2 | TGTGCCAGCAGCTTAGTGGGGGGTCTGAATACGCAGTATTTT | CASSLVGGLNTQYF
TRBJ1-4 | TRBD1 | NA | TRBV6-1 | TGTGCCAGCACAAGACAGGGAAGAACTAATGAAAAACTGTTTTTT | CASTRQGRTNEKLFF
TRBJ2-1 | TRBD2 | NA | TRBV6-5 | TGTGCCAGCAGAAGGGGTAGCGGGAGTCCGGATGAGCAGTTCTTC | CASRRGSGSPDEQFF
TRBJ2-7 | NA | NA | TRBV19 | TGTGCCAGTAGTATAACGAAGAAGGGAACCTACGAGCAGTACTTC | CASSITKKGTYEQYF
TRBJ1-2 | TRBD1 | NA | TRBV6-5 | TGTGCCAGCAGGGGTGAGACAGGGACCGGCTACACCTTC | CASRGETGTGYTF
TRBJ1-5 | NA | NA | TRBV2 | TGTGCCAGCAGAATGGTAAGCGGCAATCAGCCCCAGCATTTT | CASRMVSGNQPQHF
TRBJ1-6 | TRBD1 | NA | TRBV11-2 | TGTGCCAGCAGCTGGGACAGCTCCTATAATTCACCCCTCCACTTT | CASSWDSSYNSPLHF
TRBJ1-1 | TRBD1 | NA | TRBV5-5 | TGTGCCAGCAGTCACCCGGGACAGGGGGACACTGAAGCTTTCTTT | CASSHPGQGDTEAFF
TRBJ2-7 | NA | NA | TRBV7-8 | TGTGCCAGCAGCTCTGGACAGATCCGTCGCGAGCAGTACTTC | CASSSGQIRREQYF
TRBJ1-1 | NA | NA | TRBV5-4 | TGTGCCAGCAGCCTTGGGATGTTAGGGGAGAGGGCTGAAGCTTTCTTT | CASSLGMLGERAEAFF
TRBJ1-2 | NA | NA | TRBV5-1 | TGCGCCAGCAGCGCCTCCTCGGGGTTCCGAACTCTAAACTATGGCTACACCTTC | CASSASSGFRTLNYGYTF
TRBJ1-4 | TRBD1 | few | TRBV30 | TGTGCCCTAGGACAGGGGGGTGAAAAACTGTTTTTT | CALGQGGEKLFF
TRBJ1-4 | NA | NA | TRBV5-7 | TGTGCCAGCAGCTATGACAGGCTTGCAACTAATGAAAAACTGTTTTTT | CASSYDRLATNEKLFF
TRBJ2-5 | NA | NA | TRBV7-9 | TGTGCCAGCAGCCGAGAGACCCAGTACTTC | CASSRETQYF
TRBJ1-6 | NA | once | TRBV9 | TGTGCCAGCAGCGTAAGTCCGTTGGCACCCCTCCACTTT | CASSVSPLAPLHF
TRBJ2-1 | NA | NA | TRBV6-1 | TGTGCCAGCAGTGAAATGGAGGACCCCTACAATGAGCAGTTCTTC | CASSEMEDPYNEQFF
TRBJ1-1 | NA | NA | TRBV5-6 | TGTGCCAGCAGCTTGTCGTCCCGGGACACTGAAGCTTTCTTT | CASSLSSRDTEAFF
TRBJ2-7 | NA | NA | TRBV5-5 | TGTGCCAGCAGCTTGGTGGCTTACGAGCAGTACTTC | CASSLVAYEQYF
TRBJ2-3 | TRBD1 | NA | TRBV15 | TGTGCCACCAGCAGATCCCGGACAGGGGACGCAGATACGCAGTATTTT | CATSRSRTGDADTQYF
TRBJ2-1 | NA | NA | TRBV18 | TGTGCCAGCTCACCGGGGAACTACAATGAGCAGTTCTTC | CASSPGNYNEQFF